Each of the 13 T cell receptor beta chains below was sequenced from the same sample in a study of blood T cell repertoires in COVID-19. Profiling relied on immunoSEQ multiplex PCR, and the TCRdb table lists in-frame clones only, not all of them. This sample has roughly 32,000 clones, with roughly 87% found just once. Material for sequencing was peripheral blood. These receptors were taken from a man aged 50 or older with active or convalescent COVID-19.

The rearrangement links TRBV6-5 to TRBJ2-5, with TRBD1 matching 10 bases. Germline V gene lookup returns CDR1 MNHEY and CDR2 SVGAGI. There are 15 residues in the CDR3. The V segment lost 0 bases and the J segment 3 bases; nucleotides outside the gene matches: 1. The CDR3, as DNA: TGTGCCAGCAGTTACTCCGGGACAGGGGAAGAGACCCAGTACTTC. It yields the protein CASSYSGTGEETQYF.

The chain has TRBV9 and TRBJ2-2; possibly TRBD1 for D (5 bases). Trimming shortened V by 4 bases and J by 6 bases, and 13 bases separated the two germline ends. Germline V gene data show CDR1 as SGDLS and CDR2 as YYNGEE. This CDR3 comprises 14 residues. CDR3 DNA sequence: TGTGCCAGCAGCCCAAATTGGGGCGCCGGGGAGCTGTTTTTT. Translated, it gives CASSPNWGAGELFF.

In its sample, this clone was seen once. DNA for the CDR3: TGTGCCAGCAGCTTAGGTCCAGGGGCCGGGGAGCTGTTTTTT. Protein sequence: CASSLGPGAGELFF. The chain is built from TRBV7-2 and TRBJ2-2; D may be TRBD1 (6 bases). The CDR3 runs to 14 residues. Trimming took off 1 base at V and 6 bases at J, with 9 bases between the two ends. The germline CDR1 and CDR2 sequences are SGHTA and FQGNSA. Based on the CDR3 plus reference TRBV7-2 and TRBJ2-2, the full variable domain is GAGVSQSPSNKVTEKGKDVELRCDPISGHTALYWYRQSLGQGLEFLIYFQGNSAPDKSGLPSDRFSAERTGGSVSTLTIQRTQQEDSAVYLCASSLGPGAGELFFGEGSRLTVL.

This chain joins TRBV5-1 and TRBJ2-2; D uncertain. From germline, CDR1 is SGHRS and CDR2 YFSETQ. The CDR3 covers 15 residues. V was shortened by 0 bases and J by 0 bases, with 6 bases between the two germline ends. CDR3 coding DNA: TGCGCCAGCAGCTTGGCGTCCCCGAACACCGGGGAGCTGTTTTTT. Encoded protein: CASSLASPNTGELFF. Combining the CDR3 with reference TRBV5-1 and TRBJ2-2 gives the whole variable domain KAGVTQTPRYLIKTRGQQVTLSCSPISGHRSVSWYQQTPGQGLQFLFEYFSETQRNKGNFPGRFSGRQFSNSRSEMNVSTLELGDSALYLCASSLASPNTGELFFGEGSRLTVL.

This clone was detected once. The V call is TRBV7-8, the J call TRBJ2-2; 9 bases are a match to TRBD2. V was pared by 7 bases and J by 3 bases, with 9 bases of the junction left unmatched. CDR1 and CDR2 from the germline V gene are SGHVS and FQNEAQ. There are 16 residues in the CDR3. The CDR3 nucleotides read TGTGCCAGCACCCAGGCGATAGCGGGAGACACCGGGGAGCTGTTTTTT. The encoded protein is CASTQAIAGDTGELFF.

The chain links TRBV9 to TRBJ2-1; TRBD2 aligns across 9 bases. The CDR3 spans 16 residues. Germline V gene lookup returns CDR1 SGDLS and CDR2 YYNGEE. The trim removed 3 bases at V and 0 bases at J, leaving 4 bases unmatched. The CDR3 sequence: CASSGFSGSSYNEQFF. CDR3 sequence (DNA): TGTGCCAGCAGCGGCTTTAGCGGGAGCTCCTACAATGAGCAGTTCTTC.

V usage is TRBV10-3 and J usage is TRBJ2-7; 10 bases are shared with TRBD1. With V trimmed by 6 bases and J by 6 bases, 8 bases remained unmatched. Germline V gene data show CDR1 as ENHRY and CDR2 as SYGVKD. CDR3 length equals 14 residues. CDR3 in DNA: TGTGCCATCAGAGATACGACAGGGGGCATCGAGCAGTACTTC. This encodes CAIRDTTGGIEQYF.

J is TRBJ2-1 and V is TRBV5-4; no definite D call. Trimming took off 4 bases at V and 12 bases at J, with 17 bases between the two ends. The germline V gene has CDR1 SGHNT and CDR2 YYREEE (reference sequence). The CDR3 has 13 amino acids. The CDR3 DNA reads TGTGCCAGCAGCGAAGCCCACTCGCTACTGCAGTTCTTC. Encoded protein: CASSEAHSLLQFF.

CDR3 DNA sequence: TGTGCCAGCTCACGGAGGACTAGCGGGACAGGAGAGACCCAGTACTTC. Protein sequence: CASSRRTSGTGETQYF. The gene calls are TRBV18 and TRBJ2-5, with 12 bases that match TRBD2. The germline CDR1 and CDR2 sequences are KGHSH and LQKENI. The CDR3 runs 16 residues. V gave up 4 bases and J gave up 4 bases; unmatched junction bases: 7.

This chain uses TRBV11-2 with TRBJ2-7; TRBD1 aligns across 9 bases. CDR1 is SGHAT and CDR2 is FQNNGV in the germline V gene. Trimming removed 2 bases from V and 4 bases from J; junction bases left unmatched: 12. The CDR3 runs to 17 residues. The CDR3 region has the DNA TGTGCCAGCAGCTTAATCCCTTCGGGACAGGGATGGTACGAGCAGTACTTC. It specifies CASSLIPSGQGWYEQYF.

The chain links TRBV27 to TRBJ2-3, with D possibly matching TRBD2 (6 bases). Germline V gene sequence: CDR1 MNHEY, CDR2 SMNVEV (reference sequence). The V end lost 5 bases, the J end lost 3 bases, and 15 bases lay between the germline ends. There are 15 residues in the CDR3. The CDR3 coding sequence is TGTGCCAGCAGTCCAGGAGGGCCTCGAACAGATACGCAGTATTTT. This encodes CASSPGGPRTDTQYF.

V usage is TRBV10-3 and J usage is TRBJ2-7; D may be TRBD2 (6 bases). Germline-derived CDR1 and CDR2 are ENHRY and SYGVKD. V gave up 11 bases and J gave up 2 bases, with 16 bases separating them. The CDR3 totals 13 residues. The CDR3 is CAVGTVGTYEQYF. The CDR3, as DNA: TGTGCCGTCGGGACTGTCGGCACCTACGAGCAGTACTTC.

The chain uses TRBV24-1 and TRBJ2-1; 8 nucleotides match TRBD2. CDR1 and CDR2 (germline): KGHDR, SFDVKD. This CDR3 is 14 amino acids long. V was clipped by 5 bases and J by 7 bases; unmatched bases: 6. In DNA form, the CDR3 reads TGTGCCACCAGTGGTTCCCCGGGAGGGAATGAGCAGTTCTTC. This gives the protein CATSGSPGGNEQFF.